The text below deals with one T cell receptor (beta chain). Its antigen is not identified. The data stem from a study of beta chain features in type 1 diabetes. On the study more broadly: Comparable age, gender and cell yields were observed in patients relative to healthy donors.

Every bit of the isolated RNA underwent reverse transcription, so sequencing read expressed TCRB transcripts. The repertoire was sequenced with immunoSEQ multiplex PCR; TCRdb's copy has only in-frame clones and lacks some. The table shows around 310,000 clones, with roughly 12% occurring only once. General study findings and limits: Individuals with type 1 diabetes displayed fewer insertions and more deletions at VDJ junctions. When Type 1 diabetes patients were examined, their TCRB CDR3s proved moderately but significantly shorter in all four CD4+ subsets. In the patient group, naive, central memory and Treg TCRB repertoires seemed more alike than in the healthy donor group.

Sequences were obtained from naive CD4+ T cells from blood. This clonotype originated in a woman aged 18-30 years with type 1 diabetes.

This CDR3 is CASSPDQDYGYTF. In DNA form, the CDR3 reads TGTGCCAGCTCACCGGATCAGGACTATGGCTACACCTTC. J is TRBJ1-2 and V is TRBV18; D gene uncertain. CDR1 and CDR2 from the germline V gene are KGHSH and LQKENI. This CDR3 spans 13 amino acids. V was trimmed by 3 bases and J by 3 bases, leaving 8 bases between them. Combining the CDR3 with reference TRBV18 and TRBJ1-2 gives the whole variable domain NAGVMQNPRHLVRRRGQEARLRCSPMKGHSHVYWYRQLPEEGLKFMVYLQKENIIDESGMPKERFSAEFPKEGPSILRIQQVVRGDSAAYFCASSPDQDYGYTFGSGTRLTVV.